Listed here are 3 T cell receptor beta chains from one sample, sequenced in a study of T cells after yellow fever vaccination. MiXCR, run by TCRdb on the 5' RACE reads, gives a single entry per CDR3 protein. Of 99,000 or so distinct CDR3 sequences in the sample, roughly 5.2% were seen once. The starting material was CD8+ T cells sorted from PBMCs, obtained 10 days after the yellow fever booster vaccination. The receptors stem from a man in his late teens or twenties who received the YFV17D yellow fever vaccine.

This clonotype was found many times. The chain couples TRBV5-1 to TRBJ2-2, with 9 bases matching TRBD1. V shed 3 bases, J shed 0 bases, and the junction held 3 bases outside the gene matches. Germline V lookup: CDR1 SGHRS, CDR2 YFSETQ. There are 16 residues in the CDR3. The CDR3 coding sequence is TGCGCCAGCAGCTCCCGACAGGGGGCGAACACCGGGGAGCTGTTTTTT. Amino acid sequence: CASSSRQGANTGELFF.

V gene TRBV27 combines with J gene TRBJ2-3; the match to TRBD2 covers 11 bases. V lost 4 bases and J lost 4; bases outside the gene matches: 10. The CDR3 loop spans 17 amino acids. Germline CDR1 is MNHEY and CDR2 is SMNVEV (reference sequence). The CDR3 coding sequence is TGTGCCAGCAGTTCCCTTCCTAGCGGGGGGCCCCCAGATACGCAGTATTTT. It encodes CASSSLPSGGPPDTQYF.

This clonotype was observed a handful of times. The V and J genes are TRBV28 and TRBJ2-3, with TRBD1 matching 11 bases. Germline V lookup: CDR1 MDHEN, CDR2 SYDVKM. The CDR3 has 16 amino acids. V shed 5 bases, J shed 3 bases, and the junction held 7 bases outside the gene matches. The CDR3 sequence is CASSLGWDRGTDTQYF. CDR3 coding DNA: TGTGCCAGCAGTCTAGGGTGGGACAGGGGGACAGATACGCAGTATTTT.